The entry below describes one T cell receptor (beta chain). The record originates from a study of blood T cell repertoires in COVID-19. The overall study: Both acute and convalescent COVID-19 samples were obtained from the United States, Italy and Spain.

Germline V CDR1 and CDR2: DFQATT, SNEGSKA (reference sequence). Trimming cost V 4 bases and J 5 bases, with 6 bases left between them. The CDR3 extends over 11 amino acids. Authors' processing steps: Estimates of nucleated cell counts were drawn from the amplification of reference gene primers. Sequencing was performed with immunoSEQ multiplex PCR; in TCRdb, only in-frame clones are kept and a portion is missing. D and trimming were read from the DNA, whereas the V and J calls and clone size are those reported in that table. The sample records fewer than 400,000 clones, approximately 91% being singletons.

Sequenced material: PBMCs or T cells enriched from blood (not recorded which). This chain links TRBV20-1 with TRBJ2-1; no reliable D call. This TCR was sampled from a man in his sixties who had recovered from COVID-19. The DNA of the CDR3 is TGCAGTGCTACTATAAACAATGAGCAGTTCTTC. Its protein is CSATINNEQFF.